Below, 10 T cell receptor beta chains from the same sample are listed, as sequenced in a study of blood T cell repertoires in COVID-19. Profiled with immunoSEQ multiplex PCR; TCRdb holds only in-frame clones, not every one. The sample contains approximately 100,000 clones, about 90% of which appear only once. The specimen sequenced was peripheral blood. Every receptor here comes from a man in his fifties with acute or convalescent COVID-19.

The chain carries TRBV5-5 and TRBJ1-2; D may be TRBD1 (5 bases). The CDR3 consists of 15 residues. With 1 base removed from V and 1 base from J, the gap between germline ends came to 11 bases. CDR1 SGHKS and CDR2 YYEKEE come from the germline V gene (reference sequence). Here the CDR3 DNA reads TGTGCCAGCAGCTTGATTTCAGGGAATAACTATGGCTACACCTTC. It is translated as CASSLISGNNYGYTF. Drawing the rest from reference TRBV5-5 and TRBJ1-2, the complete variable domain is DAGVTQSPTHLIKTRGQQVTLRCSPISGHKSVSWYQQVLGQGPQFIFQYYEKEERGRGNFPDRFSARQFPNYSSELNVNALLLGDSALYLCASSLISGNNYGYTFGSGTRLTVV.

As DNA, the CDR3 is TGTGCCAGCAGCGTAGATCTGGGGGCAGGGTCTAGCACAGATACGCAGTATTTT. Translation: CASSVDLGAGSSTDTQYF. V and J are TRBV9 and TRBJ2-3, with a possible D match to TRBD1 (6 bases). Germline assignment: CDR1 SGDLS and CDR2 YYNGEE. This CDR3 is built from 18 residues. Trimming shortened V by 0 bases and J by 0 bases, and 17 bases separated the two germline ends. The full variable domain, with the rest looked up from reference TRBV9 and TRBJ2-3, is DSGVTQTPKHLITATGQRVTLRCSPRSGDLSVYWYQQSLDQGLQFLIQYYNGEERAKGNILERFSAQQFPDLHSELNLSSLELGDSALYFCASSVDLGAGSSTDTQYFGPGTRLTVL.

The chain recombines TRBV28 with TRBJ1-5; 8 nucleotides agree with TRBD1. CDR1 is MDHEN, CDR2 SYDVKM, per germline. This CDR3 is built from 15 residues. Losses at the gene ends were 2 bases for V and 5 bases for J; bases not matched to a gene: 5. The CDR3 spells CASSLGSGGHQPQHF. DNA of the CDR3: TGTGCCAGCAGTTTAGGATCAGGGGGCCATCAGCCCCAGCATTTT.

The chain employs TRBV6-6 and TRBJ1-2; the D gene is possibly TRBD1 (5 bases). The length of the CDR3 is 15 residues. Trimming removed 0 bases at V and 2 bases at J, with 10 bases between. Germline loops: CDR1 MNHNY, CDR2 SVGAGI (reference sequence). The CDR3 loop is CASSYSGTLNYGYTF. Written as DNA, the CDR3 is TGTGCCAGCAGTTACTCAGGGACTCTAAACTATGGCTACACCTTC.

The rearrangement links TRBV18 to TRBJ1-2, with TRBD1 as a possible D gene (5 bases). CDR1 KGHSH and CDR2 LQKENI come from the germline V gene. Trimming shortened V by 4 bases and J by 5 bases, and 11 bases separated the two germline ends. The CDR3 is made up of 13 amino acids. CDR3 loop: CASSHDSLYGYTF. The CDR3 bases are TGTGCCAGCTCACACGACAGCCTATATGGCTACACCTTC.

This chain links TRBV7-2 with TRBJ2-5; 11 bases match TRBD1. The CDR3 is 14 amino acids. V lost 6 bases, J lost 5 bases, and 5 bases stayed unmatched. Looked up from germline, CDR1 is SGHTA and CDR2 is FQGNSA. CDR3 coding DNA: TGTGCCAGCAGTGGACAGGGGGCTGGGGAGACCCAGTACTTC. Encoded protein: CASSGQGAGETQYF.

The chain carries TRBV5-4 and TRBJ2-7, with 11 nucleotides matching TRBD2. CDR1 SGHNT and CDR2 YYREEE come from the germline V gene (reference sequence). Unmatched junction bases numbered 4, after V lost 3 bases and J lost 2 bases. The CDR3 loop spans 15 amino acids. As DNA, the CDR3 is TGTGCCAGCAGCTCTCAACTAGCGGGGGCCTACGAGCAGTACTTC. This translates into CASSSQLAGAYEQYF.

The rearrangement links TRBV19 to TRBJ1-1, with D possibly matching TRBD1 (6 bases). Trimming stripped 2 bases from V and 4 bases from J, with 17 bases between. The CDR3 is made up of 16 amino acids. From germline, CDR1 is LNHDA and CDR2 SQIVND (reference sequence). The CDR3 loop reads CASSISEAGAGTEAFF. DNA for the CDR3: TGTGCCAGTAGTATAAGTGAGGCAGGGGCGGGCACTGAAGCTTTCTTT.

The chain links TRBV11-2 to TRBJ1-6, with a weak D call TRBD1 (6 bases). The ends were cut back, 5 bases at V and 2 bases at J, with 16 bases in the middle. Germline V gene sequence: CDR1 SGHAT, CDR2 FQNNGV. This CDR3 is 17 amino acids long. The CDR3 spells CASSPGGRGTYNSPLHF. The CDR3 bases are TGTGCCAGCAGCCCGGGGGGCAGGGGAACCTATAATTCACCCCTCCACTTT.

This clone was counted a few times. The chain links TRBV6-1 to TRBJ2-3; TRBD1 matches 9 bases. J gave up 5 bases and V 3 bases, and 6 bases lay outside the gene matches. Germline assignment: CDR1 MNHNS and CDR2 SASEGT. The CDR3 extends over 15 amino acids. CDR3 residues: CASSEGTGPGDTQYF. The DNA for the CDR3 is TGTGCCAGCAGTGAGGGGACAGGGCCTGGAGATACGCAGTATTTT.